Listed below are T cell receptor beta chains from one sample, sequenced in a study of response to subunit inactivated influenza vaccine. TCRdb called the RT-PCR reads again in MiXCR, with one record for every CDR3 protein. The repertoire consists of 630,000 or so distinct CDR3 sequences, with approximately 14% occurring once and the leading ten covering about 9.9%. Sequenced material: PBMCs from blood, taken about 12 days after vaccination. All receptors come from a man between 45 and 60 years old who received an inactivated influenza vaccine. CDR3s include the opening cysteine and the closing phenylalanine or tryptophan. A D gene is named only where the DNA matches it firmly. Some rows have no size entry. The others give once, few or many, or a class for an expanded clone.

abundance: many; v_gene: TRBV7-8; d_gene: -; len: 15; j_gene: TRBJ1-5; CDR3aa: CASSLGSGSNQPQHF; CDR3nt: TGTGCCAGCAGCTTAGGGTCAGGTAGCAATCAGCCCCAGCATTTT
abundance: many; v_gene: TRBV12-3/TRBV12-4; d_gene: TRBD1; len: 15; j_gene: TRBJ1-4; CDR3aa: CASSHGTGRNEKLFF; CDR3nt: TGTGCCAGCAGTCATGGGACAGGTCGTAACGAAAAACTGTTTTTT
abundance: -; v_gene: TRBV27; d_gene: -; len: 14; j_gene: TRBJ2-1; CDR3aa: CASSLFRGDDEQFF; CDR3nt: TGTGCCAGCAGTTTATTCCGGGGAGATGATGAGCAGTTCTTC
abundance: few; v_gene: TRBV29-1; d_gene: -; len: 13; j_gene: TRBJ1-2; CDR3aa: CSVEVWREGGYTF; CDR3nt: TGCAGCGTTGAAGTATGGAGGGAAGGAGGCTACACCTTC
abundance: few; v_gene: TRBV5-6; d_gene: -; len: 15; j_gene: TRBJ2-7; CDR3aa: CASSLRALGLYEQYF; CDR3nt: TGTGCCAGCAGCTTGAGAGCCCTGGGGCTCTACGAGCAGTACTTC
abundance: -; v_gene: TRBV5-1; d_gene: TRBD2; len: 13; j_gene: TRBJ2-1; CDR3aa: CASSLWTSAEQFF; CDR3nt: TGCGCCAGCAGCCTGTGGACTAGCGCTGAGCAGTTCTTC
abundance: few; v_gene: TRBV20-1; d_gene: -; len: 15; j_gene: TRBJ2-1; CDR3aa: CSARGGRISYNEQFF; CDR3nt: TGCAGTGCCAGGGGGGGACGCATCTCCTACAATGAGCAGTTCTTC
abundance: few; v_gene: TRBV10-3; d_gene: -; len: 13; j_gene: TRBJ1-1; CDR3aa: CAINTGFGTEAFF; CDR3nt: TGTGCCATCAATACAGGGTTTGGAACTGAAGCTTTCTTT
abundance: -; v_gene: TRBV4-2; d_gene: -; len: 14; j_gene: TRBJ2-2; CDR3aa: CASSHQGNTGELFF; CDR3nt: TGTGCCAGCAGCCACCAGGGGAACACCGGGGAGCTGTTTTTT
abundance: -; v_gene: TRBV2; d_gene: -; len: 16; j_gene: TRBJ2-6; CDR3aa: CASSVGLHTGANVLTF; CDR3nt: TGTGCCAGCAGTGTTGGGCTCCACACTGGGGCCAACGTCCTGACTTTC
abundance: few; v_gene: TRBV12-3/TRBV12-4; d_gene: TRBD2; len: 15; j_gene: TRBJ2-1; CDR3aa: CASRGLAGGYDEQFF; CDR3nt: TGTGCCAGCAGGGGATTAGCGGGGGGGTACGATGAGCAGTTCTTC
abundance: -; v_gene: TRBV20-1; d_gene: TRBD2; len: 14; j_gene: TRBJ2-3; CDR3aa: CSASNGLAGDTQYF; CDR3nt: TGCAGTGCTAGCAATGGTCTAGCGGGAGATACGCAGTATTTT